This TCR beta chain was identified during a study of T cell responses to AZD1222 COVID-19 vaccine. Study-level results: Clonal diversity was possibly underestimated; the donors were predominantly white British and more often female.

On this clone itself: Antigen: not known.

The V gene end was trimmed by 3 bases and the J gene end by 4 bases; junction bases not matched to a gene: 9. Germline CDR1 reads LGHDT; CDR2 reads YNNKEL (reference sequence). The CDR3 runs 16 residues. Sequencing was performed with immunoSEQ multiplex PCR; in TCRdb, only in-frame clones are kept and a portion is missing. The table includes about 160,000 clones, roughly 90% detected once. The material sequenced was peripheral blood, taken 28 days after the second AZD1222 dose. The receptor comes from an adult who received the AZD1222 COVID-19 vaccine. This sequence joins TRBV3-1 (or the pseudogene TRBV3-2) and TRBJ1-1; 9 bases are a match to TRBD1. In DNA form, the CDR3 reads TGTGCCAGCAGCCACCACGTCGGACAGGGGACCACTGAAGCTTTCTTT. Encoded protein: CASSHHVGQGTTEAFF.